Listed below are T cell receptor beta chains from one sample, sequenced in a study of blood T cell repertoires in COVID-19. Data came from immunoSEQ multiplex PCR; TCRdb stores just in-frame clones and leaves some out. The sample lists about 87,000 clones, 80% to 90% occurring once. What was sequenced was peripheral blood. The receptors stem from a human donor with acute or convalescent COVID-19. The donor label of this sample is uncertain. CDR3s include the opening cysteine and the closing phenylalanine or tryptophan. Clone size, where shown, is once, few, many, or a class for clones that have expanded.

NA,TRBV21-1,TRBJ2-7,CASSNRAAVNSYEQYF
NA,TRBV28,TRBJ2-7,CASSLSTLSSYEQYF
NA,TRBV23-1,TRBJ2-3,CASRTSGDRDADTQYF
NA,TRBV28,TRBJ1-2,CASSLRGRGSWYGYTF
NA,TRBV18,TRBJ1-3,CASSLDNSGNTIYF
NA,TRBV28,TRBJ2-7,CATGVAYEQYF
NA,TRBV2,TRBJ1-1,CASSGGQGTNTEAFF
NA,TRBV24-1,TRBJ2-7,CATSGQGNEQYF
once,TRBV7-8,TRBJ2-5,CASSLRQETQYF
NA,TRBV10-1,TRBJ1-4,CASSESYRGKEKLFF
NA,TRBV27,TRBJ2-7,CASSLGAGSSYEQYF
once,TRBV2,TRBJ1-2,CASSESNYGYTF
NA,TRBV18,TRBJ2-2,CASSPVGGLNTGELFF
NA,TRBV7-9,TRBJ1-2,CASSFSGQHNYGYTF
few,TRBV18,TRBJ2-2,CASSPRGAGDDTGELFF
once,TRBV9,TRBJ2-5,CASSVGGRQETQYF
few,TRBV28,TRBJ1-5,CASSDPQGGLGQHF
NA,TRBV3-1/TRBV3-2,TRBJ2-1,CASSPLAGGYNEQFF
NA,TRBV3-1/TRBV3-2,TRBJ1-4,CASSQDLGVFGEKLFF
NA,TRBV18,TRBJ1-1,CASSPPTTGGVKTEAFF
NA,TRBV6-5,TRBJ1-2,CASRSNAYGYTF
NA,TRBV18,TRBJ1-1,CASSPRGQGAGTEAFF
NA,TRBV5-6,TRBJ1-1,CASSPKQGSTEAFF
NA,TRBV2,TRBJ1-6,CASTSQDRGNSPLHF
NA,TRBV5-1,TRBJ2-5,CASSLGLAGGLETQYF
NA,TRBV30,TRBJ1-2,CAWQRTGGTYGYTF
NA,TRBV12-5,TRBJ2-4,CASGLVLFQDSGIQYF
NA,TRBV5-1,TRBJ1-6,CASSLVQNRYNSPLHF
NA,TRBV15,TRBJ2-2,CATSRDRLSNTGELFF
few,TRBV7-9,TRBJ1-4,CASSLAGPGANEKLFF
NA,TRBV27,TRBJ2-7,CASRVTGQGAYEQYF
once,TRBV29-1,TRBJ2-7,CSVSWDRSLREQYF
few,TRBV11-1,TRBJ2-3,CASSSQAGGTDTQYF
NA,TRBV29-1,TRBJ1-2,CSVEETGGRTF
NA,TRBV21-1,TRBJ1-5,CASSKDKGMPQHF
NA,TRBV27,TRBJ1-2,CASSLGGQGTYGYTF
NA,TRBV6-5,TRBJ2-3,CASGEQGDSTDTQYF
NA,TRBV11-2,TRBJ2-5,CASSLSGQGWETQYF
NA,TRBV3-1/TRBV3-2,TRBJ2-1,CASSQGNPGGRISYNEQFF
NA,TRBV5-4,TRBJ2-7,CASSFQRGNEQYF
NA,TRBV19,TRBJ1-5,CASQGGFLGNQPQHF
NA,TRBV7-2,TRBJ2-5,CASSLVGGGKETQYF
NA,TRBV3-1/TRBV3-2,TRBJ2-2,CASSRLAGPRTGELFF
NA,TRBV29-1,TRBJ2-5,CSVDRDRAETQYF
NA,TRBV11-3,TRBJ2-2,CASSLGGLGRGNTGELFF
NA,TRBV28,TRBJ1-2,CASSLLQANYGYTF
NA,TRBV18,TRBJ1-4,CASQRRGSPDGHEKLFF
NA,TRBV4-3,TRBJ2-7,CASSSRQGDEQYF
NA,TRBV21-1,TRBJ2-3,CASEGGPGTDTQYF
once,TRBV2,TRBJ1-4,CASRWTGVWGKLFF
NA,TRBV6-1,TRBJ2-1,CASSDRGSYNEQFF
NA,TRBV5-1,TRBJ2-7,CASSLGHRYEQYF
NA,TRBV7-3,TRBJ2-2,CASSPTGAGELFF
NA,TRBV28,TRBJ1-1,CASSLTGGLSEAFF
NA,TRBV12-3/TRBV12-4,TRBJ1-2,CASSLWSGYGYTF
NA,TRBV18,TRBJ2-2,CASSPPGQGPIGELFF
NA,TRBV6-1,TRBJ1-4,CASSVKPGGIGEKLFF